These T cell receptor beta chains were read from a single sample in a study of T cells after yellow fever vaccination. TCRdb independently ran MiXCR on the 5' RACE reads; one entry per CDR3 protein. The table includes some 600,000 distinct CDR3 sequences, roughly 12% detected once. The starting material was PBMCs, obtained on the day of the yellow fever booster vaccination. The receptors were gathered from a man aged 25 to 45 who received the YFV17D yellow fever vaccine. Both conserved end residues are part of each CDR3. Fields, in order: clone size, J gene, CDR3 length, V gene, D gene, CDR3 protein, CDR3 DNA. A D gene is named only where the DNA matches it firmly. Clone size is shown for a subset of rows, as once, few, many or a class of expanded clone.

few TRBJ2-1 16 TRBV20-1 TRBD2 CSLRLTSGRWNNEQFF TGCAGTCTACGCCTGACTAGCGGGAGGTGGAACAATGAGCAGTTCTTC
. TRBJ2-3 14 TRBV7-2 TRBD2 CASSRGGNTDTQYF TGTGCCAGCAGCCGGGGGGGGAACACAGATACGCAGTATTTT
. TRBJ1-2 12 TRBV14 . CASSQGGRGYTF TGTGCCAGCAGCCAAGGGGGCAGAGGCTACACCTTC
few TRBJ2-3 17 TRBV29-1 TRBD2 CSGKALAGFSSTDTQYF TGCAGCGGGAAGGCTCTAGCGGGGTTTTCTAGCACAGATACGCAGTATTTT
. TRBJ2-1 17 TRBV30 . CAWSVYPPPSDYNEQFF TGTGCCTGGAGTGTATATCCCCCCCCCTCGGATTACAATGAGCAGTTCTTC
few TRBJ1-2 14 TRBV6-5 . CASSSFTGYYGYTF TGTGCCAGCAGTTCCTTTACTGGGTACTATGGCTACACCTTC
few TRBJ2-1 20 TRBV7-6 TRBD2 CASSPPPSWLAGVVSNEQFF TGTGCCAGCAGCCCACCCCCCTCCTGGCTAGCGGGAGTGGTGTCCAATGAGCAGTTCTTC
. TRBJ2-7 16 TRBV30 TRBD2 CAWSSGSASGSYEQYF TGTGCCTGGAGTTCGGGGTCTGCTAGCGGGTCCTACGAGCAGTACTTC
many TRBJ2-5 16 TRBV12-3/TRBV12-4 TRBD2 CASSLGLAGAVETQYF TGTGCCAGCAGTTTAGGGCTAGCGGGAGCCGTGGAGACCCAGTACTTC
few TRBJ2-7 14 TRBV7-9 . CASSVTTPTYEQYF TGTGCCAGCAGCGTAACGACACCAACCTACGAGCAGTACTTC
few TRBJ2-3 15 TRBV7-8 TRBD2 CASDSGRVSTDTQYF TGTGCCAGCGATAGCGGGAGGGTGAGCACAGATACGCAGTATTTT
few TRBJ2-5 16 TRBV7-2 . CASSLAGAGARETQYF TGTGCCAGCAGCTTAGCCGGAGCAGGGGCGCGGGAGACCCAGTACTTC
. TRBJ2-5 13 TRBV5-1 TRBD2 CASKSVGGETQYF TGCGCCAGCAAGAGTGTGGGGGGGGAGACCCAGTACTTC
few TRBJ2-7 14 TRBV28 TRBD2 CASRKGLAAYEQYF TGTGCCAGCAGGAAGGGACTAGCGGCCTACGAGCAGTACTTC
few TRBJ1-1 12 TRBV4-3 TRBD1 CASSQDRGQSFF TGCGCCAGCAGCCAGGACAGGGGGCAATCTTTCTTT
. TRBJ2-7 14 TRBV7-6 . CASSLDPDSYEQYF TGTGCCAGCAGCTTAGATCCAGACTCCTACGAGCAGTACTTC
few TRBJ2-2 17 TRBV25-1 TRBD2 CASRQSGISINTGELFF TGTGCCAGCAGGCAAAGCGGGATAAGTATCAACACCGGGGAGCTGTTTTTT
many TRBJ2-5 15 TRBV27 . CASSLSWADQETQYF TGTGCCAGCAGTTTATCGTGGGCGGACCAAGAGACCCAGTACTTC
many TRBJ2-3 14 TRBV7-2 . CASRYGSSADTQYF TGTGCCAGCAGATACGGGAGCTCCGCAGATACGCAGTATTTT
few TRBJ2-7 14 TRBV20-1 . CSARTQGGVYEQYF TGCAGTGCTAGAACCCAGGGGGGGGTTTACGAGCAGTACTTC
many TRBJ2-7 16 TRBV29-1 . CSVEGLPGLPSYEQYF TGCAGCGTTGAAGGTTTACCGGGACTCCCGTCCTACGAGCAGTACTTC
many TRBJ2-5 14 TRBV27 . CASRTRTVQETQYF TGTGCCAGCAGAACCAGGACAGTTCAAGAGACCCAGTACTTC
few TRBJ2-1 18 TRBV18 TRBD1 CASSPYLSDRGSYNEQFF TGTGCCAGCTCACCTTACCTCTCGGACAGGGGATCCTACAATGAGCAGTTCTTC
. TRBJ2-2 18 TRBV4-2 TRBD2 CASSPRTSGTKNTGELFF TGTGCCAGCAGCCCAAGGACTAGCGGAACTAAGAACACCGGGGAGCTGTTTTTT
. TRBJ2-1 14 TRBV7-2 . CASSKYRTDNEQFF TGTGCCAGCAGCAAATATCGGACCGACAATGAGCAGTTCTTC
. TRBJ2-2 16 TRBV30 . CAWIPPYASNTGELFF TGTGCCTGGATCCCTCCTTACGCCTCGAACACCGGGGAGCTGTTTTTT
few TRBJ2-7 14 TRBV4-3 . CASSQAQSSYEQYF TGCGCCAGCAGCCAAGCTCAGAGTAGCTACGAGCAGTACTTC
few TRBJ2-7 14 TRBV20-1 TRBD2 CSARTSGSFYEQYF TGCAGTGCGAGGACTAGCGGGAGTTTCTACGAGCAGTACTTC
few TRBJ1-6 14 TRBV27 TRBD1 CASSLMGDSSPLHF TGTGCCAGCAGTTTAATGGGGGACAGTTCACCCCTCCACTTT
few TRBJ2-4 16 TRBV12-3/TRBV12-4 . CASSRRGVAAKNIQYF TGTGCCAGCAGCCGTCGAGGGGTTGCGGCCAAAAACATTCAGTACTTC
few TRBJ1-2 15 TRBV5-4 . CASSSPGALNYGYTF TGTGCCAGCAGCTCTCCAGGAGCCCTTAACTATGGCTACACCTTC
. TRBJ1-1 15 TRBV7-2 TRBD1 CASRATGGGNTEAFF TGTGCCAGCAGAGCAACAGGGGGCGGGAACACTGAAGCTTTCTTT
many TRBJ2-7 15 TRBV5-1 . CASSLELDRSYEQYF TGCGCCAGCAGCTTGGAGCTAGACCGCTCCTACGAGCAGTACTTC
. TRBJ1-2 14 TRBV12-3/TRBV12-4 TRBD1 CASSRLRQGDGYTF TGTGCCAGCAGCCGCCTACGACAGGGCGATGGCTACACCTTC
few TRBJ2-1 16 TRBV5-5 TRBD1 CASSLAPGTGLDEQFF TGTGCCAGCAGCTTGGCCCCCGGGACAGGGTTAGATGAGCAGTTCTTC
. TRBJ1-1 11 TRBV20-1 TRBD1 CSAGGTGGAFF TGCAGTGCTGGTGGGACAGGCGGCGCTTTCTTT
many TRBJ2-7 13 TRBV5-1 TRBD2 CASRLAGAYEQYF TGCGCCAGCCGACTAGCGGGAGCCTACGAGCAGTACTTC
few TRBJ1-2 16 TRBV5-1 TRBD1 CASSLASGTGMLGYTF TGCGCCAGCAGCTTGGCGTCGGGGACAGGGATGTTGGGCTACACCTTC
. TRBJ1-5 14 TRBV20-1 . CSARDGPRNQPQHF TGCAGTGCTAGAGACGGGCCGAGAAATCAGCCCCAGCATTTT
. TRBJ2-1 15 TRBV7-2 TRBD2 CASSYTSGSHNEQFF TGTGCCAGCAGCTATACTAGCGGGTCCCACAATGAGCAGTTCTTC
. TRBJ1-2 12 TRBV28 TRBD1 CASRQGAGGYTF TGTGCCAGCAGACAGGGGGCTGGTGGCTACACCTTC
. TRBJ2-1 15 TRBV6-2/TRBV6-3 . CASSYAGFSYNEQFF TGTGCCAGCAGTTACGCGGGATTCTCCTACAATGAGCAGTTCTTC
. TRBJ1-4 14 TRBV12-3/TRBV12-4 . CASSLGTGNEKLFF TGTGCCAGCAGTTTGGGGACCGGTAATGAAAAACTGTTTTTT
few TRBJ1-6 15 TRBV7-2 . CASSLIPSDNSPLHF TGTGCCAGCAGCTTAATCCCGTCAGATAATTCACCCCTCCACTTT
few TRBJ2-7 13 TRBV15 . CATSRDNPNEQYF TGTGCCACCAGCAGAGATAATCCCAACGAGCAGTACTTC
. TRBJ1-1 14 TRBV15 . CATSRSGTSTEAFF TGTGCCACCAGCAGGTCCGGGACCTCCACTGAAGCTTTCTTT
. TRBJ2-7 15 TRBV7-2 . CASSLEPGISYEQYF TGTGCCAGCAGCTTAGAGCCGGGGATCTCCTACGAGCAGTACTTC
. TRBJ2-1 15 TRBV7-6 . CASSLVQVSYNEQFF TGTGCCAGCAGCTTAGTGCAGGTCTCCTACAATGAGCAGTTCTTC
few TRBJ1-4 14 TRBV9 TRBD1 CASSPETIQGELFF TGTGCCAGCAGCCCCGAGACCATCCAGGGGGAACTGTTTTTT
few TRBJ2-1 15 TRBV19 TRBD2 CASSIDAGGIVEQFF TGTGCCAGTAGTATAGATGCGGGGGGGATCGTCGAGCAGTTCTTC
few TRBJ2-7 12 TRBV12-3/TRBV12-4 . CASRLDSYEQYF TGTGCCAGCAGATTGGACAGCTACGAGCAGTACTTC
many TRBJ2-7 16 TRBV6-1 TRBD1 CASSLTFGTGGYEQYF TGTGCCAGCAGTCTTACCTTCGGGACAGGGGGCTACGAGCAGTACTTC
many TRBJ2-2 14 TRBV6-2/TRBV6-3 . CASSYTGNTGELFF TGTGCCAGCAGTTATACGGGGAACACCGGGGAGCTGTTTTTT
. TRBJ2-5 14 TRBV25-1 . CASSAREWGETQYF TGTGCCAGCAGTGCACGGGAGTGGGGAGAGACCCAGTACTTC
. TRBJ2-1 15 TRBV12-3/TRBV12-4 . CASSLRRGESNEQFF TGTGCCAGCAGTTTAAGGCGGGGAGAAAGCAATGAGCAGTTCTTC
many TRBJ2-7 14 TRBV7-2 . CASSLGTVTYEQYF TGTGCCAGCAGCTTAGGGACAGTAACCTACGAGCAGTACTTC
many TRBJ2-7 14 TRBV29-1 . CSVEYGSGSYEQYF TGCAGCGTTGAGTACGGTTCTGGAAGCTACGAGCAGTACTTC
. TRBJ1-1 15 TRBV29-1 TRBD1 CSVRILGQGNTEAFF TGCAGCGTGCGTATACTGGGACAGGGGAACACTGAAGCTTTCTTT
few TRBJ2-2 12 TRBV2 . CASLPVPGELFF TGTGCCAGCTTACCGGTTCCCGGGGAGCTGTTTTTT